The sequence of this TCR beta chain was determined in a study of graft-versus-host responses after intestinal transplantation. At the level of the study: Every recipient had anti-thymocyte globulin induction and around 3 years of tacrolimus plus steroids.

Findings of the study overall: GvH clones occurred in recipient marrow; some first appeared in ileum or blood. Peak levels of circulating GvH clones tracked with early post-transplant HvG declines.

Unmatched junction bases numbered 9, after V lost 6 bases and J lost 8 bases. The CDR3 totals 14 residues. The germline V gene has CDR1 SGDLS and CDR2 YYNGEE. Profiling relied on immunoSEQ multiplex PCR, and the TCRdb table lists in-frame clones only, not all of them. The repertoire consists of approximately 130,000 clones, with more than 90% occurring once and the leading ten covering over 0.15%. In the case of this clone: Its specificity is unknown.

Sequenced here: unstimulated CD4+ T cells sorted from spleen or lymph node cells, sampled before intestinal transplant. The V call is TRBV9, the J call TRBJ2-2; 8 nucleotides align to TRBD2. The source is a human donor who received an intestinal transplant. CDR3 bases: TGTGCCAGCAATTCGCGGGGGGCCGGGGGGGAGCTGTTTTTT. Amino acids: CASNSRGAGGELFF.